This TCR beta chain was sequenced for a study of T-cell memory formation after mild COVID-19. Turning to the study itself: Each donor largely had its own TCR clusters. Study findings and constraints: CD4+ bias marked clones expanding day 15 to 37, unlike balanced contracting clones. Clones which contracted sat mainly in CM and EM if CD4+, and in EMRA if CD8+.

A word on this clonotype: Antigen specificity is unknown.

With 7 bases clipped from V and 11 bases from J, the junction kept 14 bases outside the gene matches. CDR3 length: 15 residues. TCRdb reanalysed the 5' RACE reads using MiXCR and keeps one entry per CDR3 protein. This table has around 140,000 distinct CDR3 sequences, about 23% appearing once. This TCR was recovered from an adult woman who had mild COVID-19 (a few samples of this study predate the infection). Cell type and time point are not known. The chain has TRBV12-3 or TRBV12-4 and TRBJ1-6, with 7 bases that match TRBD1. The sample was PBMCs or a T cell subset sorted from them (not recorded which). The CDR3 here is CASKEKTGPRAPLHF. DNA for the CDR3: TGTGCCAGCAAAGAAAAGACAGGGCCTAGGGCACCCCTCCACTTT.